Here is one T cell receptor (beta chain) with its context. The antigen it recognizes is unknown. One base away there is no much larger clone; base qualities are not given. This sample is drawn from a study of blood T cell repertoires in COVID-19 (dated by TCRdb to about 2020). In the study overall: The collaborator samples originated in the United States, Italy and Spain and spanned the acute and convalescent phases of COVID-19. The prospective study material was composed of cDNA or gDNA derived from T cells, B-cell-depleted T cells, or PBMCs. Subjects who had been exposed to COVID-19, were actively infected with it, or had recovered from it provided the deeply sampled blood TCRbeta repertoires that made up the dataset. A freely available public database, intended as a resource for researchers studying the immune response to SARS-CoV-2, is where the repertoires were released. Samples were obtained from the ongoing ImmuneRACE study (first 160 participants) and from about 1,300 subjects provided by 6 global collaborators. A de-identified subject ID, COVID-19 status, age in years and sex were almost always included in the sample metadata. Where HLA class I and class II types were available, the types were taken from metadata supplied by the sample provider, not from assay-based typing.

The collaborating institutions used their own protocols to collect whole blood in K2EDTA tubes. For TCRbeta analysis, collaborators shipped samples as frozen whole blood, isolated PBMCs, or DNA extracted from either of those sample types. TCRbeta CDR3 regions were amplified from genomic DNA by means of the immunoSEQ Assay, a bias-controlled multiplex PCR. The study's processing was this. Nucleated cell counts per sample were estimated from amplification of reference gene primers within the assay. Sequence reads were collapsed and filtered to measure the absolute abundance of every unique TCRbeta CDR3 rearrangement. For each sample, productive Simpson clonality was calculated as the square root of Simpson's diversity index over productive rearrangements. Imported from immuneACCESS, the table was reduced by TCRdb to in-frame sequences with V and J called. These copies leave out some clones; in studies compared against another copy, an unresolved V gene accounts for under half, and the cause of the remainder is not known. V and J calls and clone size follow that table, whereas D and trimming were derived from the DNA. The sample table records approximately 260,000 clones; 90% of these occur just once. The ten largest clonotypes hold over 3.5% of the sample.

What the study reported, not specific to this receptor: How much clinical and demographic metadata was included differed by source and by participant, and the metadata was provided uncurated.

From the germline V gene, CDR1 is MNHEY and CDR2 is SVGEGT. There are 19 amino acids in the CDR3, from cysteine to phenylalanine inclusive. Only the CDR3 portion is preserved as DNA: 57 bases, with reading frame beginning at the first base. The germline V and J ends show losses of 0 bases and 2 bases respectively, and no gene match explains 10 bases of the junction. This TCR derives from a woman in her thirties or forties with acute or convalescent COVID-19. In this chain, TRBV6-2 or TRBV6-3 is recombined with TRBJ2-2; 9 central nucleotides agree with TRBD2. The sequencing sample was made of peripheral blood. CDR3 protein: CASSYSIDRLAVNTGELFF. The DNA reads TGTGCCAGCAGTTACTCGATAGACCGACTAGCGGTCAACACCGGGGAGCTGTTTTTT.